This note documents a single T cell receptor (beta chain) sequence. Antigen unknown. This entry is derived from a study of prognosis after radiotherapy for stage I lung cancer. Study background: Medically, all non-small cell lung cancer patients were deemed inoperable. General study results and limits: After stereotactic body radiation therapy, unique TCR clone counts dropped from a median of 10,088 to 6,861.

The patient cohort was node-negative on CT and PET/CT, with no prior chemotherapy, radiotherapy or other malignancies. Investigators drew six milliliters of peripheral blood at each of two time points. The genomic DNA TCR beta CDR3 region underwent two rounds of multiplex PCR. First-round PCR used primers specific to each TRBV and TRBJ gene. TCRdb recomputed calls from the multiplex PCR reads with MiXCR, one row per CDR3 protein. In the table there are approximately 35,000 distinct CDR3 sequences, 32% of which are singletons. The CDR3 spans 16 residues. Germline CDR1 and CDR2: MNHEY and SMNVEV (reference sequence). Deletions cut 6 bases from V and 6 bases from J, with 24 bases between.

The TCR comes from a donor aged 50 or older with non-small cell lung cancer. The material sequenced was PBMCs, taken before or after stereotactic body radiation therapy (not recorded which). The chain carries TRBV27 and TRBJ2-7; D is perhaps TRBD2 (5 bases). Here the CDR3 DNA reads TGTGCCAGCAGCCCCAAGGGTAGCGTGACCCGGGTCGAGCAGTACTTC. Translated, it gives CASSPKGSVTRVEQYF.